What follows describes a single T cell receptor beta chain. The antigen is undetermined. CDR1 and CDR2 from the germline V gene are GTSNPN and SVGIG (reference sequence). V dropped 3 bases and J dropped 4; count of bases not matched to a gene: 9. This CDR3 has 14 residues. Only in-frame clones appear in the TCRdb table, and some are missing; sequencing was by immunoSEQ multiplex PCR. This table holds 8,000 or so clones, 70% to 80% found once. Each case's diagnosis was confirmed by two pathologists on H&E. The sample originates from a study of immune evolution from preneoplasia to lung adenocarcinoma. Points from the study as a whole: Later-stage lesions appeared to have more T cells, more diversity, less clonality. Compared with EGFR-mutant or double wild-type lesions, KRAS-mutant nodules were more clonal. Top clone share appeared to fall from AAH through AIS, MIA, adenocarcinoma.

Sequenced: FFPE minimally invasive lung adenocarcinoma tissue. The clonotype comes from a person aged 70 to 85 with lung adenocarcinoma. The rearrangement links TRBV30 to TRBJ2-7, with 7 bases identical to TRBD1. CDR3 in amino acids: CAWSPGTVNYEQYF. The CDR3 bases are TGTGCCTGGAGCCCCGGGACAGTAAATTACGAGCAGTACTTC.